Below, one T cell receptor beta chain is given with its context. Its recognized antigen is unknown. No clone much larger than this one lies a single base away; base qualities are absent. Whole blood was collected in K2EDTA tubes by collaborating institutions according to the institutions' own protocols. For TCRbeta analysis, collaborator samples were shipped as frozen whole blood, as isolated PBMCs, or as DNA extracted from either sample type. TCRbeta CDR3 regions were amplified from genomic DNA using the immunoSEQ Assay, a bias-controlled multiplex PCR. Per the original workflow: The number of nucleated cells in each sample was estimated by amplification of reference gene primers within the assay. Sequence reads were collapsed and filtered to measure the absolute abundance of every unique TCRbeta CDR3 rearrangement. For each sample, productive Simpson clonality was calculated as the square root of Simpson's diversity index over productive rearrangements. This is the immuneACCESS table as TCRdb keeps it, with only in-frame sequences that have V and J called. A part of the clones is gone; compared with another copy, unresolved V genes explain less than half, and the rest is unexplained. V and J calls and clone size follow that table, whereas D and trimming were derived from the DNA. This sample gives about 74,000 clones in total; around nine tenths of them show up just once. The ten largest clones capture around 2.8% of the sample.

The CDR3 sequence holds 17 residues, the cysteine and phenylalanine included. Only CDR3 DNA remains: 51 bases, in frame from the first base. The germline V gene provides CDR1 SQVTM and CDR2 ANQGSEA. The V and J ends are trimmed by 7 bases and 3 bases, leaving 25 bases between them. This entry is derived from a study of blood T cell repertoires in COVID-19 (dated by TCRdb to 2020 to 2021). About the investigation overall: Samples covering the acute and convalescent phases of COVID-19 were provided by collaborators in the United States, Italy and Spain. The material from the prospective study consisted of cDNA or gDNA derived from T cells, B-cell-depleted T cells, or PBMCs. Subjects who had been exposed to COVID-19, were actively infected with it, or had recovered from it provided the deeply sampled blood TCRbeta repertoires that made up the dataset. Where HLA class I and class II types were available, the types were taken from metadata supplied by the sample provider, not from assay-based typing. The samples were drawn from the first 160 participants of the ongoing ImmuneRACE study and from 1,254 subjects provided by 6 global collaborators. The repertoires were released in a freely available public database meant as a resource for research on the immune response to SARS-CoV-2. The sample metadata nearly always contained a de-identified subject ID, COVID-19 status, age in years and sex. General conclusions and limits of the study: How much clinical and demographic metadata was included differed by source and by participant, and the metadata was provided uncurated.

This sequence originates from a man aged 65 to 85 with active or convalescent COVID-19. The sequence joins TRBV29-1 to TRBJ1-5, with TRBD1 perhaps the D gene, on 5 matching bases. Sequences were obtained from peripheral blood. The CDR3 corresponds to CSAEGAQDYHSNQPQHF. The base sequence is TGCAGCGCCGAAGGGGCCCAGGACTATCACTCCAATCAGCCCCAGCATTTT. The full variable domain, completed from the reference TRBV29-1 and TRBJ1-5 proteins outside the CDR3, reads SAVISQKPSRDICQRGTSLTIQCQVDSQVTMMFWYRQQPGQSLTLIATANQGSEATYESGFVIDKFPISRPNLTFSTLTVSNMSPEDSSIYLCSAEGAQDYHSNQPQHFGDGTRLSIL.